The entry below gives a single T cell receptor beta chain sequence along with its context. Its matching antigen is unknown. Profiled with immunoSEQ multiplex PCR; TCRdb holds only in-frame clones, not every one. This table holds tens of thousands of clones, less than 95% found once. The record originates from a study of graft-versus-host responses after intestinal transplantation. The study's findings and limits: Across patients carrying graft-donor T cell macrochimerism, allografts held high graft-versus-host to host-versus-graft clonal ratios.

Germline lookup yields CDR1 SGHRS and CDR2 YFSETQ. Trimming stripped 2 bases from V and 2 bases from J, with 19 bases between. This CDR3 is built from 17 residues. The rearrangement joins TRBV5-1 to TRBJ2-5; weak D call: TRBD2 (5 bases). The input for sequencing was unstimulated CD4+ T cells sorted from spleen or lymph node cells, taken before transplant. The origin of this receptor is a human donor who was the organ donor for an intestinal transplant. The CDR3 is CASSFIVAGGTQETQYF. For the CDR3, the DNA is TGCGCCAGCAGCTTTATCGTCGCGGGCGGTACTCAAGAGACCCAGTACTTC.